This TCR beta chain emerged from a study of blood T cell repertoires in COVID-19. As for the study in general: There were acute and convalescent COVID-19 samples, and they came from the United States, Italy and Spain. Sources were T cells, B-cell-depleted T cells, or PBMCs; the material itself was cDNA or gDNA.

Under the authors' procedure: For nucleated cells, counts were estimated from reference gene primer amplification. Using immunoSEQ multiplex PCR, the repertoire was profiled, and TCRdb retains in-frame clones only, with some absent. The V and J calls and the clone size are those of that table, but D and trimming were determined from the DNA. The sample has hundreds of thousands of clones, around 89% seen once. The V gene end was trimmed by 2 bases and the J gene end by 6 bases; junction bases not matched to a gene: 7. CDR1 SGHRS and CDR2 YFSETQ come from the germline V gene. The CDR3 extends over 14 amino acids.

This receptor was taken from a woman in her twenties or thirties with acute or convalescent COVID-19. The sample taken for sequencing was peripheral blood. V and J are TRBV5-1 and TRBJ1-2; 7 nucleotides line up with TRBD1. The chain's CDR3 is CASSLQGKLNGYTF. The CDR3 DNA reads as TGCGCCAGCAGCTTACAGGGGAAGCTAAATGGCTACACCTTC.